This T cell receptor (beta chain) was recorded in a study of shared clonotypes between healthy human individuals. Points from the study as a whole: Sequencing depth was expected to affect clonotype sharing among donors.

In the case of this clone: What it recognizes is unknown.

Only Caucasian adults living in Nashville, Tennessee made up the donor group. Germline V CDR1 and CDR2: GTSNPN, SVGIG (reference sequence). V trimming: 0 bases; J trimming: 9 bases; junction bases outside the gene matches: 12. This CDR3 is 17 amino acids long. How the authors handled the data: In the immunoSEQ data, sequences were junction-only and lacked quality scores, so filtering differed. Sequencing was performed with immunoSEQ multiplex PCR; in TCRdb, only in-frame clones are kept and a portion is missing. D and trimming come from the DNA, and the V and J calls and clone size come from that table. The data hold about 2,500,000 clones, with 90% to 95% observed a single time.

Sequences were obtained from naive CD4+ T cells sorted from blood. Subset noted: CD45RA+ positively selected. The sequence was collected from a man aged 18 to 30 in good health. The chain combines TRBV30 with TRBJ1-6; 9 bases align to TRBD1. CDR3 nucleotide sequence: TGTGCCTGGAGTGTACTCCCCGGGACAGGGTGGACTTCACCCCTCCACTTT. It specifies CAWSVLPGTGWTSPLHF.